A selection of T cell receptor beta chains follows, all from one sample in a study of shared clonotypes between healthy human individuals. This table comes from immunoSEQ multiplex PCR, and its TCRdb copy is limited to in-frame clones, with some not included. The sample lists some 1,100,000 clones, roughly 74% seen once, with roughly 0.56% in the top ten. The specimen was memory CD4+ T cells from PBMCs. The receptors originated from a man between 18 and 29 years old in good health. Some clones in this sample may be carry-over from other donors' samples. Both conserved end residues are part of each CDR3. Each record gives: V gene, J gene, D gene, clone size, CDR3 protein, CDR3 DNA. A D gene is named only where the DNA matches it firmly. Rows may omit the clone size; those that give it use once, few, many or a size class.

V gene: TRBV2; J gene: TRBJ1-3; D gene: .; clone size: .; CDR3 protein: CASSAYDVGNTIYF; CDR3 DNA: TGTGCCAGCAGCGCATACGACGTGGGAAACACCATATATTTT
V gene: TRBV4-2; J gene: TRBJ1-1; D gene: .; clone size: .; CDR3 protein: CASSQEDRTYPTEAFF; CDR3 DNA: TGTGCCAGCAGCCAGGAAGACAGAACCTACCCCACTGAAGCTTTCTTT
V gene: TRBV5-4; J gene: TRBJ2-5; D gene: .; clone size: .; CDR3 protein: CASSTAGPETQYF; CDR3 DNA: TGTGCCAGCAGCACGGCGGGACCAGAGACCCAGTACTTC
V gene: TRBV9; J gene: TRBJ2-2; D gene: .; clone size: .; CDR3 protein: CASSVEQGATGELFF; CDR3 DNA: TGTGCCAGCAGCGTAGAGCAGGGTGCCACCGGGGAGCTGTTTTTT
V gene: TRBV6-5; J gene: TRBJ1-1; D gene: .; clone size: .; CDR3 protein: CASSYSPGNTEAFF; CDR3 DNA: TGTGCCAGCAGTTACTCGCCCGGGAACACTGAAGCTTTCTTT
V gene: TRBV19; J gene: TRBJ2-1; D gene: TRBD1; clone size: .; CDR3 protein: CATSRDRIQLEQFF; CDR3 DNA: TGTGCCACCTCCCGGGACAGGATACAACTTGAGCAGTTCTTC
V gene: TRBV7-3; J gene: TRBJ2-3; D gene: .; clone size: few; CDR3 protein: CASSSSQRRTDTQYF; CDR3 DNA: TGTGCCAGCAGCTCCTCACAGCGGCGCACAGATACGCAGTATTTT
V gene: TRBV7-2; J gene: TRBJ2-7; D gene: .; clone size: .; CDR3 protein: CASSLGPVQGSEQYF; CDR3 DNA: TGTGCCAGCAGCTTAGGCCCTGTACAGGGTTCCGAGCAGTACTTC
V gene: TRBV5-4; J gene: TRBJ1-2; D gene: TRBD1; clone size: .; CDR3 protein: CASSAGQGYGYTF; CDR3 DNA: TGTGCCAGCAGCGCAGGACAGGGGTATGGCTACACCTTC
V gene: TRBV11-3; J gene: TRBJ1-1; D gene: .; clone size: .; CDR3 protein: CASSLVAGTEAFF; CDR3 DNA: TGTGCCAGCAGCTTAGTCGCAGGCACTGAAGCTTTCTTT
V gene: TRBV11-2; J gene: TRBJ1-5; D gene: .; clone size: .; CDR3 protein: CASSGYNQPQHF; CDR3 DNA: TGTGCCAGCAGCGGCTACAATCAGCCCCAGCATTTT
V gene: TRBV2; J gene: TRBJ1-2; D gene: .; clone size: .; CDR3 protein: CASFPTRGQSRLRGYTF; CDR3 DNA: TGTGCCAGCTTCCCGACCCGCGGGCAGTCAAGGCTAAGGGGCTACACCTTC
V gene: TRBV9; J gene: TRBJ2-5; D gene: .; clone size: .; CDR3 protein: CASSETMAGNQETQYF; CDR3 DNA: TGTGCCAGCAGCGAAACGATGGCGGGAAACCAAGAGACCCAGTACTTC
V gene: TRBV7-9; J gene: TRBJ2-1; D gene: .; clone size: .; CDR3 protein: CASSLTDSYNEQFF; CDR3 DNA: TGTGCCAGCAGCTTGACTGATTCCTACAATGAGCAGTTCTTC
V gene: TRBV4-2; J gene: TRBJ2-3; D gene: .; clone size: .; CDR3 protein: CASSQDADSIGYTQYF; CDR3 DNA: TGTGCCAGCAGCCAAGATGCGGACTCGATCGGCTATACGCAGTATTTT
V gene: TRBV27; J gene: TRBJ2-7; D gene: TRBD2; clone size: once; CDR3 protein: CASSFHGRGRLYEQYF; CDR3 DNA: TGTGCCAGCAGTTTTCACGGTCGCGGGAGACTCTACGAGCAGTACTTC
V gene: TRBV7-9; J gene: TRBJ1-1; D gene: .; clone size: few; CDR3 protein: CASSLTSGAAFF; CDR3 DNA: TGTGCCAGCAGCCTGACATCAGGGGCCGCTTTCTTT
V gene: TRBV28; J gene: TRBJ2-7; D gene: TRBD1; clone size: once; CDR3 protein: CASSRTGGEYEQYF; CDR3 DNA: TGTGCCAGCAGCCGGACAGGGGGCGAATACGAGCAGTACTTC
V gene: TRBV7-3; J gene: TRBJ2-1; D gene: TRBD2; clone size: .; CDR3 protein: CASSLIGRGFDEQFF; CDR3 DNA: TGTGCCAGCAGCTTAATCGGGAGGGGATTTGATGAGCAGTTCTTC
V gene: TRBV29-1; J gene: TRBJ1-2; D gene: .; clone size: few; CDR3 protein: CSVETSGGYTF; CDR3 DNA: TGCAGCGTTGAAACTTCGGGCGGCTACACCTTC
V gene: TRBV28; J gene: TRBJ1-4; D gene: .; clone size: .; CDR3 protein: CASSLEGGREKLFF; CDR3 DNA: TGTGCCAGCAGTTTGGAGGGGGGCAGGGAAAAACTGTTTTTT
V gene: TRBV5-6; J gene: TRBJ1-2; D gene: .; clone size: .; CDR3 protein: CASTLIGEYGYTF; CDR3 DNA: TGTGCCAGCACCTTAATCGGGGAATATGGCTACACCTTC
V gene: TRBV7-9; J gene: TRBJ2-2; D gene: .; clone size: .; CDR3 protein: CASSTPGELFF; CDR3 DNA: TGTGCCAGCAGCACCCCCGGGGAGCTGTTTTTT
V gene: TRBV19; J gene: TRBJ1-2; D gene: .; clone size: .; CDR3 protein: CASSTDRYGYTF; CDR3 DNA: TGTGCCAGTTCCACGGACAGATATGGCTACACCTTC
V gene: TRBV5-6; J gene: TRBJ2-2; D gene: .; clone size: .; CDR3 protein: CASSLSYGAGELFF; CDR3 DNA: TGTGCCAGCAGCTTGTCCTACGGAGCCGGGGAGCTGTTTTTT
V gene: TRBV7-6; J gene: TRBJ2-7; D gene: .; clone size: .; CDR3 protein: CASSRGDSLLTYEQYF; CDR3 DNA: TGTGCCAGCAGCCGTGGGGACTCCTTACTCACCTACGAGCAGTACTTC
V gene: TRBV25-1; J gene: TRBJ2-1; D gene: .; clone size: .; CDR3 protein: CASSERGNEQFF; CDR3 DNA: TGTGCCAGCAGTGAAAGGGGTAATGAGCAGTTCTTC
V gene: TRBV7-2; J gene: TRBJ2-7; D gene: .; clone size: .; CDR3 protein: CASSLTGPGEQYF; CDR3 DNA: TGTGCCAGCAGCTTAACAGGGCCGGGGGAGCAGTACTTC
V gene: TRBV27; J gene: TRBJ2-7; D gene: TRBD2; clone size: .; CDR3 protein: CASSWGLAGGPIPDEQYF; CDR3 DNA: TGTGCCAGCAGTTGGGGACTAGCGGGAGGGCCGATCCCGGACGAGCAGTACTTC
V gene: TRBV15; J gene: TRBJ1-5; D gene: .; clone size: .; CDR3 protein: CATSRDLSQAGQPQHF; CDR3 DNA: TGTGCCACCAGCAGAGATCTCAGCCAGGCCGGTCAGCCCCAGCATTTT
V gene: TRBV10-3; J gene: TRBJ2-3; D gene: TRBD1; clone size: .; CDR3 protein: CAITTGGDTQYF; CDR3 DNA: TGTGCCATCACCACAGGGGGGGATACGCAGTATTTT
V gene: TRBV28; J gene: TRBJ2-7; D gene: .; clone size: .; CDR3 protein: CASSLGSLPLEQYF; CDR3 DNA: TGTGCCAGCAGTTTGGGTAGCCTTCCTCTGGAGCAGTACTTC
V gene: TRBV2; J gene: TRBJ1-4; D gene: .; clone size: .; CDR3 protein: CASSVTREKLFF; CDR3 DNA: TGTGCCAGCAGCGTTACAAGAGAAAAACTGTTTTTT
V gene: TRBV5-4; J gene: TRBJ2-7; D gene: TRBD1; clone size: .; CDR3 protein: CASSLAQGVYEQYF; CDR3 DNA: TGTGCCAGCAGCTTGGCCCAGGGGGTGTACGAGCAGTACTTC
V gene: TRBV9; J gene: TRBJ2-5; D gene: .; clone size: .; CDR3 protein: CASSVGQKETQYF; CDR3 DNA: TGTGCCAGCAGCGTAGGGCAGAAAGAGACCCAGTACTTC
V gene: TRBV30; J gene: TRBJ2-3; D gene: TRBD2; clone size: many; CDR3 protein: CAWSVLSGGTDTQYF; CDR3 DNA: TGTGCCTGGAGTGTACTTTCGGGAGGGACAGATACGCAGTATTTT
V gene: TRBV28; J gene: TRBJ2-5; D gene: TRBD2; clone size: .; CDR3 protein: CASSWGGAQETQYF; CDR3 DNA: TGTGCCAGCAGTTGGGGAGGGGCACAAGAGACCCAGTACTTC
V gene: TRBV30; J gene: TRBJ1-3; D gene: .; clone size: few; CDR3 protein: CAWSTGNTIYF; CDR3 DNA: TGTGCCTGGAGTACGGGAAACACCATATATTTT